This T cell receptor beta chain emerged from a study of vaccination and CD4 T cells after COVID-19. Study details: Median draw time for post-COVID samples was 85 to 110 days post-diagnosis (range 35 to 161). Study-wide results and limits: For convalescent patients, 304 of the 307 vaccine-specific clones analyzed were classified as spike mono-reactive.

The treatment is: roughly 11-day PBMC culture with coronavirus spike peptide pools or control peptides (ViraFEST assay). From the unexposed donor, CD4+ T cells were collected ahead of the COVID-19 pandemic (2011-2018). Under the ViraFEST approach, antigen-specific T cells were expanded with peptide pools and TCRs subsequently sequenced. This clonotype was counted between two and nine times. Its antigen is as yet unknown. Germline V gives CDR1 DFQATT, CDR2 SNEGSKA (reference sequence). The CDR3 contains 16 residues. Sequencing of DNA taken from cultured CD4+ T cells relied on the Oncomine TCR Beta short-read assay. The source of extracted genomic DNA was cultured CD4+ T cells. Each CDR3 protein gets one entry after TCRdb re-called the PCR reads with MiXCR. Of 6,500 to 9,500 distinct CDR3 sequences in the sample, roughly 52% were seen once.

The material sequenced was CD4+ T cells from blood, cultured in vitro. The chain has TRBV20-1 and TRBJ2-7, with 15 bases lining up with TRBD2. The TCR sequence derives from a human donor in good health. The CDR3 is CSAGTSGRRSSYEQYF. As DNA, the CDR3 is TGCAGCGCAGGGACTAGCGGGAGGAGGAGCTCCTACGAGCAGTACTTC.